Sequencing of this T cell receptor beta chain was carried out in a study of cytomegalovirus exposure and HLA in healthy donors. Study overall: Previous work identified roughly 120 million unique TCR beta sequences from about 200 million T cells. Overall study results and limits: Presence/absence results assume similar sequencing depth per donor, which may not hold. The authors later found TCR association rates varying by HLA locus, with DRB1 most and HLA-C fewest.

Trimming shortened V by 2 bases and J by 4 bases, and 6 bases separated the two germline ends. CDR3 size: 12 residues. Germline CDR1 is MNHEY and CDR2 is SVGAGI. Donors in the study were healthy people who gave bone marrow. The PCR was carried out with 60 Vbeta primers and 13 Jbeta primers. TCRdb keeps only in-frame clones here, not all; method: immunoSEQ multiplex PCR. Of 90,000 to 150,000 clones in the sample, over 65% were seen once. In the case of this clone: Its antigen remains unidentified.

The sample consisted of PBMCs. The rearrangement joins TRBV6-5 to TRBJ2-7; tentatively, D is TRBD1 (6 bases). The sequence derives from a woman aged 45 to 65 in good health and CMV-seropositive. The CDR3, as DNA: TGTGCCAGCAGTTACACAGGGTACGAGCAGTACTTC. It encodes CASSYTGYEQYF.